The clone carrying this T cell receptor (beta chain) has more than one count but fewer than ten. Its antigen is as yet unknown. The source of the sample is a study of post-analysis software for immune sequencing data. About the study: The disease courses covered relapsing-remitting, secondary progressive and progressive-relapsing multiple sclerosis.

Prepared libraries of TCR beta cDNA carried unique molecular identifiers. TCRdb used MiXCR to reprocess the PCR reads, holding one entry per CDR3 protein. This sample has about 820,000 distinct CDR3 sequences, with 53% found just once. General study findings and limits: A significant reduction in normalized Chao1 diversity was observed in multiple sclerosis patients versus controls.

This clonotype originated in a girl under 18 with multiple sclerosis. Sequencing input: blood.

The CDR3 reads CSARLTAPFYGYTF. In DNA form, the CDR3 reads TGCAGTGCTAGATTGACAGCACCGTTTTATGGCTACACCTTC. This rearrangement joins TRBV20-1 to TRBJ1-2; tentative D call: TRBD1 (5 bases). CDR1 DFQATT and CDR2 SNEGSKA come from the germline V gene (reference sequence). This CDR3 is 14 amino acids long. Trimming removed 2 bases from V and 5 bases from J, with 15 bases in between.